This T cell receptor (beta chain) comes out of a study of blood T cell repertoires in COVID-19. Study-level background: The United States, Italy and Spain provided the acute and convalescent COVID-19 samples. From T cells, B-cell-depleted T cells, or PBMCs came the material, which was cDNA or gDNA.

This clone occurred once. CDR1 SGHRS and CDR2 YFSETQ come from the germline V gene. This CDR3 comprises 12 residues. Trimming shortened V by 2 bases and J by 8 bases, and 10 bases separated the two germline ends. Per the study methods: Reference gene primer amplification gave nucleated cell count estimates. Sequencing was performed with immunoSEQ multiplex PCR; in TCRdb, only in-frame clones are kept and a portion is missing. V and J calls and clone size are copied from that table; D and trimming were computed from the DNA. This table has about 200,000 clones, around 86% appearing once. Specimen: peripheral blood. This receptor was identified in a man younger than 45 who had recovered from COVID-19. The chain couples TRBV5-1 to TRBJ1-2; tentative D call: TRBD1 (6 bases). Here the CDR3 DNA reads TGCGCCAGCAGCTTACAGGGATACGGCTACACCTTC. Translated, it gives CASSLQGYGYTF.